The 16 T cell receptor beta chains below were found in one sample sequenced in a study of cytomegalovirus exposure and HLA in healthy donors. Primers for the PCR totalled 60 Vbeta and 13 Jbeta. Produced via immunoSEQ multiplex PCR; TCRdb's table is partial and in-frame only. This table holds about 180,000 clones, more than 75% found once. Source material: PBMCs. These receptors originate from a woman under 40 in good health and CMV-seropositive.

The rearrangement uses TRBV20-1 and TRBJ2-3; D gene uncertain. In germline, CDR1 is DFQATT, CDR2 SNEGSKA (reference sequence). The CDR3 totals 11 residues. With 6 bases removed from V and 3 bases from J, the gap between germline ends came to 7 bases. This CDR3 is CSAAITDTQYF. The CDR3 DNA sequence: TGCAGTGCGGCAATTACAGATACGCAGTATTTT.

This chain connects TRBV6-6 to TRBJ2-7; D uncertain. Trimming took off 0 bases at V and 2 bases at J, with 8 bases between the two ends. Germline CDR1 and CDR2: MNHNY and SVGAGI (reference sequence). The CDR3 has 14 amino acids. The CDR3 nucleotides are TGTGCCAGCAGTTACTCGCACGTAGCCTACGAGCAGTACTTC. Amino acids: CASSYSHVAYEQYF.

The chain is built from TRBV6-5 and TRBJ2-7, with 7 bases fitting TRBD2. V was pared by 3 bases and J by 6 bases, with 11 bases of the junction left unmatched. The CDR3 is 15 residues long. Germline CDR1 is MNHEY and CDR2 is SVGAGI. The CDR3 loop is CASSYSPFRTSEQYF. The CDR3 DNA follows: TGTGCCAGCAGTTATTCCCCGTTCCGGACTAGCGAGCAGTACTTC.

In this sample, this clone turned up a few times. J is TRBJ1-3 and V is TRBV5-1; 9 nucleotides line up with TRBD1. The trim removed 4 bases at V and 0 bases at J, leaving 11 bases unmatched. CDR1 is SGHRS, CDR2 YFSETQ, per germline. This CDR3 contains 18 residues. This chain's CDR3 is CASSQGQGTSSSGNTIYF. The CDR3 region has the DNA TGCGCCAGCAGCCAGGGACAGGGCACCTCAAGCTCTGGAAACACCATATATTTT.

This clone came up a few times. The chain joins TRBV11-3 to TRBJ2-3; D perhaps matches TRBD2 (6 bases). Germline V gene data show CDR1 as SGHNT and CDR2 as YENEEA. The CDR3 consists of 13 residues. V lost 2 bases and J 4 bases, leaving 7 bases between the germline ends. The CDR3 here is CASSLPGADTQYF. The CDR3 DNA reads TGTGCCAGCAGCTTACCGGGGGCAGATACGCAGTATTTT. The entire variable domain, with the rest obtained from reference TRBV11-3 and TRBJ2-3, is as follows: EAGVVQSPRYKIIEKKQPVAFWCNPISGHNTLYWYLQNLGQGPELLIRYENEEAVDDSQLPKDRFSAERLKGVDSTLKIQPAELGDSAVYLCASSLPGADTQYFGPGTRLTVL.

The chain has TRBV28 and TRBJ2-7; 8 nucleotides agree with TRBD1. V was pared by 7 bases and J by 5 bases, with 10 bases of the junction left unmatched. This CDR3 contains 14 residues. Germline CDR1 is MDHEN and CDR2 is SYDVKM. CDR3 sequence reads: CASTRSGGVNEQYF. The CDR3 DNA sequence: TGTGCCAGCACCAGGTCAGGGGGCGTGAACGAGCAGTACTTC.

The V gene is TRBV4-1, the J gene TRBJ1-3; D possibly corresponds to TRBD1 (5 bases). The ends were cut back, 0 bases at V and 3 bases at J, with 9 bases in the middle. The CDR3 is 15 amino acids. CDR1 and CDR2 (germline): MGHRA, YSYEKL. In DNA, the CDR3 is TGCGCCAGCAGCCAAGATCGGGGGTTTGGAAACACCATATATTTT. Translated, it gives CASSQDRGFGNTIYF.

The chain uses TRBV7-2 and TRBJ1-5, with D possibly matching TRBD1 (6 bases). CDR3 length equals 17 residues. Germline V gene sequence: CDR1 SGHTA, CDR2 FQGNSA. V gave up 6 bases and J gave up 6 bases, with 24 bases separating them. The CDR3 spells CASSPGGTLGVFQPQHF. CDR3 bases: TGTGCCAGCAGTCCGGGGGGCACTCTCGGAGTCTTTCAGCCCCAGCATTTT.

This clone was seen just once. The chain employs TRBV11-3 and TRBJ1-1, with D perhaps matching TRBD1 (6 bases). Trimming took off 1 base at V and 1 base at J, with 10 bases between the two ends. The CDR3 is made up of 15 amino acids. Germline V gene sequence: CDR1 SGHNT, CDR2 YENEEA. This chain's CDR3 is CASSLVQGRNTEAFF. The CDR3 bases are TGTGCCAGCAGCTTAGTCCAGGGGAGGAACACTGAAGCTTTCTTT. Full variable domain (rest looked up from reference TRBV11-3 and TRBJ1-1): EAGVVQSPRYKIIEKKQPVAFWCNPISGHNTLYWYLQNLGQGPELLIRYENEEAVDDSQLPKDRFSAERLKGVDSTLKIQPAELGDSAVYLCASSLVQGRNTEAFFGQGTRLTVV.

This clone was seen once. V usage is TRBV5-4 and J usage is TRBJ1-2; the match to TRBD1 covers 8 bases. Per germline, CDR1 SGHNT and CDR2 YYREEE (reference sequence). CDR3 length equals 14 residues. The CDR3 sequence: CATGQVGENYGYTF. The CDR3 DNA is TGTGCGACGGGACAGGTGGGGGAGAACTATGGCTACACCTTC.

The J gene is TRBJ2-7, the V gene TRBV28; 7 bases are shared with TRBD2. This CDR3 has 14 residues. V was clipped by 10 bases and J by 3 bases; unmatched bases: 12. Germline V gene data show CDR1 as MDHEN and CDR2 as SYDVKM. The CDR3 is CATVSLADSYEQYF. CDR3 nucleotides: TGTGCCACCGTTTCGCTAGCGGATAGCTACGAGCAGTACTTC.

This chain joins TRBV27 and TRBJ1-6; perhaps TRBD1 as D (5 bases). Germline V CDR1 and CDR2: MNHEY, SMNVEV (reference sequence). CDR3 size: 15 residues. V lost 1 base, J lost 8 bases, and 12 bases lay in between. The CDR3 is CASSLWQGEDSPLHF. Written as DNA, the CDR3 is TGTGCCAGCAGTTTATGGCAGGGCGAGGATTCACCCCTCCACTTT.

This clone was seen only a few times. The chain uses TRBV10-2 and TRBJ1-2; D gene unclear. Germline V lookup: CDR1 WSHSY, CDR2 SAAADI. CDR3 length: 16 residues. V dropped 6 bases and J dropped 6 bases, with 23 bases sitting between them. CDR3 nucleotides: TGCGCCAGCAGAACCCCCCAGGTTTCGGTCCTTAATGGCTACACCTTC. It codes for CASRTPQVSVLNGYTF.

This chain joins TRBV6-5 and TRBJ1-6, with no clear D. This CDR3 contains 15 residues. Trimming took 0 bases from V and 6 from J, leaving 9 bases between them. Per the germline V gene, CDR1 is MNHEY and CDR2 is SVGAGI. The DNA of the CDR3 is TGTGCCAGCAGTTACTCATCCAGGCCTAATTCACCCCTCCACTTT. Amino acids: CASSYSSRPNSPLHF.

As regards this clone: Its ends do not fully match the called genes, so a read error is possible. The chain is built from TRBV5-4 and TRBJ2-4; 8 bases align to TRBD2. The germline V gene has CDR1 SGHNT and CDR2 YYREEE (reference sequence). CDR3 size: 15 residues. The CDR3 DNA is TGTGCCAGCAGCCCGGGGGGGCCGGACAAAAACAGTCAGTACTTC. Encoded protein: CASSPGGPDKNSQYF.

The chain employs TRBV6-5 and TRBJ2-5; D not resolved. The end of the DNA is better explained by TRBJ2-7, so the J call may be wrong. The germline V gene encodes CDR1 MNHEY and CDR2 SVGAGI. CDR3 length equals 15 residues. In nucleotides, the CDR3 is TGTGCCAGCAGTTACACTCCGGCGGTCACCTACGAGCAGTACTTC. It specifies CASSYTPAVTYEQYF.